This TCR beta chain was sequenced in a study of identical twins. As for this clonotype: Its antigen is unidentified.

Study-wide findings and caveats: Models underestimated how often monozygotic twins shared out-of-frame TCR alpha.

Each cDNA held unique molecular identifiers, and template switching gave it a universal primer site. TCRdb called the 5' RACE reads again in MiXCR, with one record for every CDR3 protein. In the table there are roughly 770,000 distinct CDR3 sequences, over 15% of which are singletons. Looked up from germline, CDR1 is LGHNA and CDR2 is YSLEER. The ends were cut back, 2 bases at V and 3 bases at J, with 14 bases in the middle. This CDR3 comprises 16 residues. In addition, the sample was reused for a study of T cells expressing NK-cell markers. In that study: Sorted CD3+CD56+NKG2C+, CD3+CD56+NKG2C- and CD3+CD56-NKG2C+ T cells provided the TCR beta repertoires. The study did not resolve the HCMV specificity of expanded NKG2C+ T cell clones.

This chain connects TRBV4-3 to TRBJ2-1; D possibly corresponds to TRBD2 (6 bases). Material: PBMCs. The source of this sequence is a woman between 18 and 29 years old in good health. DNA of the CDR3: TGCGCCAGCAGCCAATTTAGCGGTCTAAACTACAATGAGCAGTTCTTC. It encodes CASSQFSGLNYNEQFF.